Below are 10 T cell receptor beta chains sequenced from a single sample in a study of Graves' ophthalmopathy and Graves' hyperthyroidism. Amplification targeted the TCR beta CDR3 regions, with RNA transcripts as the source material. HTBI-primed RT-PCR formed the first round, and a multiplex PCR formed the second. A single record per CDR3 protein comes from TCRdb applying MiXCR to the multiplex PCR reads. The table has roughly 500,000 distinct CDR3 sequences, over 13% seen once. Sample: blood. The receptors derive from a woman aged 30 to 39 with Graves' ophthalmopathy.

This chain joins TRBV4-1 and TRBJ2-7; 7 bases line up with TRBD1. CDR3 size: 15 residues. Germline V CDR1 and CDR2: MGHRA, YSYEKL. The trim removed 1 base at V and 6 bases at J, leaving 9 bases unmatched. The DNA of the CDR3 is TGCGCCAGCAGCCAAGCTACAGGGGCGAGGGGCGAGCAGTACTTC. Translated: CASSQATGARGEQYF.

This clonotype was counted ten times or more. The rearrangement links TRBV12-3 or TRBV12-4 to TRBJ2-7, with 8 positions matching TRBD1. J gave up 2 bases and V 4 bases, and 10 bases lay outside the gene matches. The CDR3 runs to 16 residues. CDR3 protein: CASSSLDREGTYEQYF. CDR3 sequence (DNA): TGTGCCAGCAGTTCCCTGGACAGGGAAGGTACCTACGAGCAGTACTTC.

The CDR3 region is CSAVRLAANPGEQYF. As DNA, the CDR3 is TGCAGTGCTGTCCGACTAGCGGCCAACCCCGGCGAGCAGTACTTC. The chain joins TRBV20-1 to TRBJ2-7; TRBD2 matches at 9 bases. The V gene's germline CDR1 is DFQATT and CDR2 SNEGSKA (reference sequence). This CDR3 has 15 amino acids. Trimming took 5 bases from V and 6 from J; bases not matched to a gene: 14.

This chain joins TRBV24-1 and TRBJ1-2; 8 nucleotides align to TRBD1. Trimming at V came to 2 bases and at J to 4 bases, leaving 2 bases not matched to a gene. CDR1 KGHDR and CDR2 SFDVKD come from the germline V gene. The CDR3 has 14 amino acids. The CDR3 nucleotides read TGTGCCACCAGTGATTCGGGACAGGTCTATGGCTACACCTTC. This encodes CATSDSGQVYGYTF.

Many counts were recorded for this clonotype. The chain combines TRBV11-2 with TRBJ1-5; a weak D match, TRBD1 (5 bases). Germline CDR1 is SGHAT and CDR2 is FQNNGV. The germline V and J ends were trimmed by 5 bases and 7 bases, with 24 bases remaining between them. The CDR3 covers 17 residues. The chain's CDR3 is CASSPRSQGSSLQPQHF. The CDR3 DNA follows: TGTGCCAGCAGCCCAAGAAGTCAGGGCTCTAGCCTCCAGCCCCAGCATTTT.

This clonotype was recorded a few times. CDR3 sequence (DNA): TGTGCCATCGGGGAGGGGGAAGCTTTCTTT. Protein product: CAIGEGEAFF. The gene calls are TRBV13 and TRBJ1-1, with D perhaps matching TRBD1 (5 bases). This CDR3 has 10 amino acids. From germline, CDR1 is PRHDT and CDR2 FYEKMQ (reference sequence). V was trimmed by 10 bases and J by 8 bases, leaving 11 bases between them.

The table lists this clonotype with many counts. The J gene is TRBJ2-7, the V gene TRBV19; TRBD1 is a possible D gene (6 bases). The germline gives CDR1 LNHDA, CDR2 SQIVND (reference sequence). Between the trimmed V and J ends, which lost 3 bases and 2 bases, there was a span of 8 bases. The CDR3 contains 13 residues. CDR3 residues: CASSISGAYEQYF. DNA for the CDR3: TGTGCCAGTAGTATCTCAGGGGCCTACGAGCAGTACTTC. The whole variable domain, remainder taken from reference TRBV19 and TRBJ2-7, is DGGITQSPKYLFRKEGQNVTLSCEQNLNHDAMYWYRQDPGQGLRLIYYSQIVNDFQKGDIAEGYSVSREKKESFPLTVTSAQKNPTAFYLCASSISGAYEQYFGPGTRLTVT.

This clonotype came up many times. CDR3 loop: CASRRDRGMAGELFF. Written as DNA, the CDR3 is TGTGCCAGCAGACGGGACAGGGGGATGGCCGGGGAGCTGTTTTTT. This chain uses TRBV6-1 with TRBJ2-2; TRBD1 aligns across 11 bases. The V and J ends lost 6 bases and 6 bases, in that order; junction bases with no gene match: 6. Germline-derived CDR1 and CDR2 are MNHNS and SASEGT. This CDR3 has 15 residues.

This clonotype was observed at least ten times. The chain recombines TRBV10-2 with TRBJ2-5; D might be TRBD1 (6 bases). CDR3 length: 14 residues. The germline V and J ends were trimmed by 5 bases and 4 bases, with 14 bases remaining between them. The V gene's germline CDR1 is WSHSY and CDR2 SAAADI. The CDR3 region has the DNA TGCGCCAGCAGTTTCGACAGGAAAGGAGAGACCCAGTACTTC. Protein product: CASSFDRKGETQYF.

The DNA for the CDR3 is TGTGCCAGCAGCCCACCCCAAGGTCAGCCCCAGCATTTT. This gives the protein CASSPPQGQPQHF. The gene calls are TRBV7-2 and TRBJ1-5; D ambiguous. Trimming pared 5 bases from V and 6 bases from J, leaving 11 bases between. This CDR3 has 13 residues. Germline V gives CDR1 SGHTA, CDR2 FQGNSA. Full variable domain (outside the CDR3, taken from reference TRBV7-2 and TRBJ1-5): GAGVSQSPSNKVTEKGKDVELRCDPISGHTALYWYRQSLGQGLEFLIYFQGNSAPDKSGLPSDRFSAERTGGSVSTLTIQRTQQEDSAVYLCASSPPQGQPQHFGDGTRLSIL.